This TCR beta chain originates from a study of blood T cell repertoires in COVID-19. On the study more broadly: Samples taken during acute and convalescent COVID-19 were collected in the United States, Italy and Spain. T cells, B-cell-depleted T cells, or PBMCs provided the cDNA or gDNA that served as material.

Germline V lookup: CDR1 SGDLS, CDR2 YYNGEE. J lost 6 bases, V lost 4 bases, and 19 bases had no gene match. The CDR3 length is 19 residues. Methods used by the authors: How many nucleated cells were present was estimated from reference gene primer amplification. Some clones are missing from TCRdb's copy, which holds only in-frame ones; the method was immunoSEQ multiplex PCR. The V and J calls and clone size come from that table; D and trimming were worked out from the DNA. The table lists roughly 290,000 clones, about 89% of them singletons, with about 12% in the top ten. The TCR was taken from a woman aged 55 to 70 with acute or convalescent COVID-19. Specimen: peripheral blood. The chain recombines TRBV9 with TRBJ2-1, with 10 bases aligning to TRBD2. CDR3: CASSIGGGLSGRALNEQFF. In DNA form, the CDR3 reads TGTGCCAGCAGCATAGGGGGAGGGCTCAGCGGGAGGGCCCTCAATGAGCAGTTCTTC.